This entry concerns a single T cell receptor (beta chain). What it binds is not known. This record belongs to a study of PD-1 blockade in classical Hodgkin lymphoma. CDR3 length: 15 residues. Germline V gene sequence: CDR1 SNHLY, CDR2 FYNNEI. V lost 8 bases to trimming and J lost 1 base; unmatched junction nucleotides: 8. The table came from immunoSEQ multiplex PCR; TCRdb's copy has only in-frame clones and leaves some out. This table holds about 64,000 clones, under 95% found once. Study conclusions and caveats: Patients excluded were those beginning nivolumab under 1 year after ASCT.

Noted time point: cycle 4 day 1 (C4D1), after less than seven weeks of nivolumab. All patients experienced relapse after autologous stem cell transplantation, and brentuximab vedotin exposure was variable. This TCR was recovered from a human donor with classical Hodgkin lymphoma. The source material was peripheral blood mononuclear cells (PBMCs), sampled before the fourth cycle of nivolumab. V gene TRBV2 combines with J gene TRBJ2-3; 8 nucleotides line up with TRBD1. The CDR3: CASGGQGRGTDTQYF. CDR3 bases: TGTGCCAGCGGAGGACAGGGTCGGGGCACAGATACGCAGTATTTT.